This TCR beta chain emerged from a study of shared clonotypes between healthy human individuals. Study-wide findings and caveats: Larger richness was generally estimated for naive than memory subsets. With a handful of donors compared, roughly 5% of naive CD4 clonotypes were shared. Generation probabilities were higher for clonotypes shared across all four sorted-subset donors than for unshared ones.

Only in-frame clones appear in the TCRdb table, and some are missing; sequencing was by immunoSEQ multiplex PCR. In the table there are about 1 million clones, 65% to 80% of which are singletons. With respect to this clone: Its target is unknown.

V gave up 6 bases and J gave up 3 bases, with 4 bases separating them. The germline V gene has CDR1 SGHDT and CDR2 YYEEEE. There are 11 residues in the CDR3. This chain uses TRBV5-6 with TRBJ2-1, with no clear D. The receptor was isolated from a man younger than 30 in good health. Specimen: memory CD4+ T cells sorted from blood. Subset of the sample: CD45RA-negative fraction. CDR3 sequence reads: CASTNYNEQFF. For the CDR3, the DNA is TGTGCCAGCACCAACTACAATGAGCAGTTCTTC.